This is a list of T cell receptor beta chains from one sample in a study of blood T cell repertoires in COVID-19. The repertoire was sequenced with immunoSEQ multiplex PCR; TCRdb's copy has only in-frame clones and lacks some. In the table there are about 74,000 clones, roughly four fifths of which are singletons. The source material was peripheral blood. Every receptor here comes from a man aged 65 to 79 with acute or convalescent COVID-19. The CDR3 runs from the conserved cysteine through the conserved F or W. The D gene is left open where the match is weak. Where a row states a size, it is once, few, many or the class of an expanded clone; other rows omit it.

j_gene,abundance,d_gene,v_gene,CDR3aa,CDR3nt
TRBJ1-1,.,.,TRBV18,CASSPLGQLNTEAFF,TGTGCCAGCTCACCACTGGGGCAGTTGAACACTGAAGCTTTCTTT
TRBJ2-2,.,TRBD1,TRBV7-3,CASSLQGQGTGELFF,TGTGCCAGCAGCTTACAGGGACAGGGCACCGGGGAGCTGTTTTTT
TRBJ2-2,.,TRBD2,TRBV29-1,CSVETSGRNTGELFF,TGCAGCGTTGAGACTAGCGGGAGGAACACCGGGGAGCTGTTTTTT
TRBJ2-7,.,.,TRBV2,CASSESADYEQYF,TGTGCCAGCAGTGAATCGGCGGACTACGAGCAGTACTTC
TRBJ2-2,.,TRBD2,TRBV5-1,CASSLGAGGTGELFF,TGCGCCAGCAGCTTGGGAGCGGGAGGCACCGGGGAGCTGTTTTTT
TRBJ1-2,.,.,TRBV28,CASRSGGAVAGYTF,TGTGCCAGCAGGTCGGGGGGGGCGGTAGCAGGCTACACCTTC
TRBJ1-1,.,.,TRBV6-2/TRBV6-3,CASSPLGRMNTEAFF,TGTGCCAGCAGTCCGCTGGGGCGGATGAACACTGAAGCTTTCTTT
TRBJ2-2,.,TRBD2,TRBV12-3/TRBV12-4,CASREREVGELFF,TGTGCCAGCAGGGAGCGGGAAGTCGGGGAGCTGTTTTTT
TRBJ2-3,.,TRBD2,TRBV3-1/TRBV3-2,CASSHDGSGSGSDTQYF,TGTGCCAGCAGCCATGACGGTAGCGGGAGTGGGTCAGATACGCAGTATTTT
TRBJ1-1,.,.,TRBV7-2,CASSSGMNTEAFF,TGTGCCAGCAGCTCCGGGATGAACACTGAAGCTTTCTTT
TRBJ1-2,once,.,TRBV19,CASRANYGYTF,TGTGCCAGTCGGGCTAACTATGGCTACACCTTC
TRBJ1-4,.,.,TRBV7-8,CASSLEWSEKLFF,TGTGCCAGCAGCTTAGAGTGGAGTGAAAAACTGTTTTTT
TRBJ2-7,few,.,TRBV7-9,CASSSDSVSREQYF,TGTGCCAGCAGTTCCGACAGCGTGAGTCGCGAGCAGTACTTC
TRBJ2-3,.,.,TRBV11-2,CASSLQGGDTQYF,TGTGCCAGCAGCTTACAAGGGGGAGATACGCAGTATTTT
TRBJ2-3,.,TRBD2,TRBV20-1,CSASVGRAGDTQYF,TGCAGTGCTAGTGTCGGGAGGGCCGGAGATACGCAGTATTTT
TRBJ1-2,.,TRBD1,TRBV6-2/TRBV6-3,CASSLQGFDYGYTF,TGTGCCAGCAGTTTACAGGGGTTCGACTATGGCTACACCTTC
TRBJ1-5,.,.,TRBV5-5,CASSLGSGYGNQPQHF,TGTGCCAGCAGCTTGGGTTCCGGGTATGGCAATCAGCCCCAGCATTTT
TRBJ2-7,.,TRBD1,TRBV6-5,CASGNRGYEQYF,TGTGCCAGCGGGAACAGGGGCTACGAGCAGTACTTC
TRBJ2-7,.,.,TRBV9,CASSVAAATGDYEQYF,TGTGCCAGCAGCGTAGCTGCCGCGACAGGAGACTACGAGCAGTACTTC
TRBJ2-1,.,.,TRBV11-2,CASSSLGGRTGAEQFF,TGTGCCAGCAGCTCGCTGGGAGGTAGGACTGGAGCTGAGCAGTTCTTC
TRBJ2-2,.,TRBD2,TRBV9,CASSVGAGHTGELFF,TGTGCCAGCAGCGTAGGAGCGGGGCACACCGGGGAGCTGTTTTTT
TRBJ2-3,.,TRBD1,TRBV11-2,CASRPDRGQGGTQYF,TGTGCCAGCAGACCCGACAGGGGGCAGGGGGGTACGCAGTATTTT
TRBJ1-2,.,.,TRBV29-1,CSGQRGDGYTF,TGCAGCGGTCAAAGGGGTGATGGCTACACCTTC
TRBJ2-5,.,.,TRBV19,CASSIGQGWQETQYF,TGTGCCAGTAGTATAGGCCAGGGATGGCAAGAGACCCAGTACTTC
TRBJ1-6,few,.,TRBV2,CASRDTNSPLHF,TGTGCCAGCCGGGACACAAATTCACCCCTCCACTTT
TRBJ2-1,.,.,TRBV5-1,CASSFRRDNEQFF,TGCGCCAGCAGCTTCCGCCGGGACAATGAGCAGTTCTTC
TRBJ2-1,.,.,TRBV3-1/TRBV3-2,CASSPVRPLNNEQFF,TGTGCCAGCAGCCCCGTCAGGCCCCTCAACAATGAGCAGTTCTTC
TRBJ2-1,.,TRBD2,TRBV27,CASSPTGAGGYNEQFF,TGTGCCAGCAGTCCTACAGGAGCGGGGGGGTACAATGAGCAGTTCTTC
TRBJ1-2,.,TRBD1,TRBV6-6,CASSYTDRGNGYTF,TGTGCCAGCAGTTACACCGACAGGGGAAATGGCTACACCTTC